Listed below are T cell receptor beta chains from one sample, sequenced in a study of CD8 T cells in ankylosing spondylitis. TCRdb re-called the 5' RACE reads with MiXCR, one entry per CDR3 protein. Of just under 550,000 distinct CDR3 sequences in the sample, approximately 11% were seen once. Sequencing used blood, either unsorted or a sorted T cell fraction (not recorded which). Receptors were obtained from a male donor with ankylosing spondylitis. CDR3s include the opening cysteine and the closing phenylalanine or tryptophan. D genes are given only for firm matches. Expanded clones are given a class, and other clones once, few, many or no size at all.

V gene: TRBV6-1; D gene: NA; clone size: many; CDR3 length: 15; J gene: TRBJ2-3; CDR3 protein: CASSEYGDPGDTQYF; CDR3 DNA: TGTGCCAGCAGTGAATACGGGGACCCCGGAGATACGCAGTATTTT
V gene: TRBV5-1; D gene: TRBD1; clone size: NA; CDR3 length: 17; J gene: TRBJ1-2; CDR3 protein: CASSGLEGQGDQTGYTF; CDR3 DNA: TGCGCCAGCAGCGGACTAGAGGGACAGGGGGATCAAACTGGCTACACCTTC
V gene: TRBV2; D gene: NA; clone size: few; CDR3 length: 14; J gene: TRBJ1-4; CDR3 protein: CASSEATVVPRLFF; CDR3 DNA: TGTGCCAGCAGTGAAGCGACAGTTGTACCGCGCCTGTTTTTT
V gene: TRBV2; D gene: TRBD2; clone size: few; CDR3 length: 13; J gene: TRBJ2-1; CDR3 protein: CASSEALPAGAFF; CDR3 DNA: TGTGCCAGCAGTGAAGCGCTCCCAGCGGGGGCGTTCTTC
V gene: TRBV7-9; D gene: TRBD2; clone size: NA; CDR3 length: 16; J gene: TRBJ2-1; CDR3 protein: CASSSIRTSGFNEQFF; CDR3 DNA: TGTGCCAGCAGCTCTATTAGGACTAGCGGTTTCAATGAGCAGTTCTTC
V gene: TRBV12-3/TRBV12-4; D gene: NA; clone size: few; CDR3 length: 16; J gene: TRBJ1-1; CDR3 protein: CASTKDLSSLNTEAFF; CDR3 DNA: TGTGCCAGCACTAAGGATTTGAGCAGCCTCAACACTGAAGCTTTCTTT
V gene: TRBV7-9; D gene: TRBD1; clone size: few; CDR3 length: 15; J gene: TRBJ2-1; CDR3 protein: CASSPSGGFYNEQFF; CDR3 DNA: TGTGCCAGCAGCCCCTCAGGGGGCTTCTACAATGAGCAGTTCTTC
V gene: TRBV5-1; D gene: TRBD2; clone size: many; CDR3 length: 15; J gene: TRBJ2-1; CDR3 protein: CASSSGTSGNDEQFF; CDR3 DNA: TGCGCCAGCAGCTCGGGGACTAGCGGGAACGATGAGCAGTTCTTC
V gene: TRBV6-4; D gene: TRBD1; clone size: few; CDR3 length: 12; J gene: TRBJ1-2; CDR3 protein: CASGTGPYGYTF; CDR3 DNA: TGTGCCAGCGGGACAGGGCCCTATGGCTACACCTTC
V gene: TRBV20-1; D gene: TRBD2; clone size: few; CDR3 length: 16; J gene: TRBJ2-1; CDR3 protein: CSARDRTSGYYNEQFF; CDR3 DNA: TGCAGTGCTAGAGATCGGACTAGCGGGTACTACAATGAGCAGTTCTTC
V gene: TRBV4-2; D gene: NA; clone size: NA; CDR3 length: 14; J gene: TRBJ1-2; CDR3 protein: CASSQDYGYYGYTF; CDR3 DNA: TGTGCCAGCAGCCAAGATTACGGGTACTATGGCTACACCTTC
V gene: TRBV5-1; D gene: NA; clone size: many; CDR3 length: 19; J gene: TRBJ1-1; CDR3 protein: CASSLRRVLNASMNTEAFF; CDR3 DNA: TGCGCCAGCAGCTTAAGGAGGGTGTTAAATGCTTCCATGAACACTGAAGCTTTCTTT
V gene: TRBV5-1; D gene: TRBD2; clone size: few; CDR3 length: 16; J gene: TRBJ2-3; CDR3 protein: CASSMTSGSWADTQYF; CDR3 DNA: TGCGCCAGCAGCATGACTAGCGGGAGTTGGGCAGATACGCAGTATTTT
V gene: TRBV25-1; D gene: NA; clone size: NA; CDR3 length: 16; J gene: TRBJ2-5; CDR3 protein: CASSNEGAGEAETQYF; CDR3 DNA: TGTGCCAGCAGTAACGAGGGGGCGGGAGAGGCGGAGACCCAGTACTTC
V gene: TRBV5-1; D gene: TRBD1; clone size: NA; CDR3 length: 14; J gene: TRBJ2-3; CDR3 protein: CASSLDRAADTQYF; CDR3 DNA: TGCGCCAGCAGCTTAGACAGGGCGGCAGATACGCAGTATTTT
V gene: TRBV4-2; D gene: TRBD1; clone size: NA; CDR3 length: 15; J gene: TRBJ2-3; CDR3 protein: CASSQRQGASDTQYF; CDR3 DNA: TGTGCCAGCAGCCAAAGACAGGGGGCGTCAGATACGCAGTATTTT
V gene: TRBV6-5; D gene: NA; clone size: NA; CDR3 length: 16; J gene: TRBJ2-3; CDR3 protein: CASSSWDSGGTDTQYF; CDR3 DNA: TGTGCCAGCAGTTCCTGGGACTCGGGAGGCACAGATACGCAGTATTTT
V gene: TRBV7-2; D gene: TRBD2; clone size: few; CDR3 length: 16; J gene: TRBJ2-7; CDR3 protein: CASSLPLGTSGYEQYF; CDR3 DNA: TGTGCCAGCAGCTTACCCCTTGGGACTAGCGGCTACGAGCAGTACTTC
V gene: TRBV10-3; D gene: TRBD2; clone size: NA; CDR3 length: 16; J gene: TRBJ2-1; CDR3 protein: CAISGKTSDPYNEQFF; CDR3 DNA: TGTGCCATCAGTGGGAAGACTAGCGACCCCTACAATGAGCAGTTCTTC
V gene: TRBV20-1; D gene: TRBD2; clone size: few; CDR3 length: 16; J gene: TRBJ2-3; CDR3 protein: CSARGGSAGAVDTQYF; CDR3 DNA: TGCAGTGCTAGAGGGGGGTCAGCGGGAGCGGTAGATACGCAGTATTTT
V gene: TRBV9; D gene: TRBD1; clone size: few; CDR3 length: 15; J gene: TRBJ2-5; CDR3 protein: CASSVAGTGFETQYF; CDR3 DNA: TGTGCCAGCAGCGTAGCAGGGACAGGGTTCGAGACCCAGTACTTC
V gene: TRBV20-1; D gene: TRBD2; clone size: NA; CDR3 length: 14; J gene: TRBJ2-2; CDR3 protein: CSALASGGTGELFF; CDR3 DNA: TGCAGTGCCCTGGCTAGCGGGGGCACCGGGGAGCTGTTTTTT
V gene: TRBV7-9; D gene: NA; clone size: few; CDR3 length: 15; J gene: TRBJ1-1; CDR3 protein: CASSFEGGRGTEAFF; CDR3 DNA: TGTGCCAGCAGCTTCGAAGGGGGGCGAGGCACTGAAGCTTTCTTT
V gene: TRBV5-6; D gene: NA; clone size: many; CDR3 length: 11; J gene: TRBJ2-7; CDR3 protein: CASSFGDEQYF; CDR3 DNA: TGTGCCAGCAGCTTTGGGGACGAGCAGTACTTC
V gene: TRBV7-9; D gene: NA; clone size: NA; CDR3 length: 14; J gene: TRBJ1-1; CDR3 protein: CASSSAGHNTEAFF; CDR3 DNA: TGTGCCAGCAGCTCTGCGGGACACAACACTGAAGCTTTCTTT
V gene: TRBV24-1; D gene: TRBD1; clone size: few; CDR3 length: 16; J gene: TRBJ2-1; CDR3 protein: CATSSATGASYNEQFF; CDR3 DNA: TGTGCCACCAGCTCCGCTACAGGGGCGTCCTACAATGAGCAGTTCTTC
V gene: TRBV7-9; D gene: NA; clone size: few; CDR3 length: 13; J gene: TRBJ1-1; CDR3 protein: CASRKQGLSEAFF; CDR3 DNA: TGTGCCAGCAGGAAGCAGGGTCTGTCTGAAGCTTTCTTT
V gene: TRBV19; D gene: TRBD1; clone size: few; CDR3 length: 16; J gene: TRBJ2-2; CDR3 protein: CASSTGQGAGTGELFF; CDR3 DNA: TGTGCCAGTAGTACGGGACAGGGGGCGGGCACCGGGGAGCTGTTTTTT
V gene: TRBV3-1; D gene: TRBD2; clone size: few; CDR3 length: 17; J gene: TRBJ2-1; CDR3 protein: CASSQNFPAGGYNEQFF; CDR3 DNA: TGTGCCAGCAGCCAAAATTTCCCAGCGGGAGGGTACAATGAGCAGTTCTTC
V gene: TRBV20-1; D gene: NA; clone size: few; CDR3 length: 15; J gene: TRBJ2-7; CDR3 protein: CSAALRTRILGEQYF; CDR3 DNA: TGCAGTGCTGCATTGAGGACCAGAATTCTGGGGGAGCAGTACTTC
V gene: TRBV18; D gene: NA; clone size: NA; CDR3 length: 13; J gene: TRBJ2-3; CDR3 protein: CASLGLITDTQYF; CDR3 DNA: TGTGCCAGCTTGGGACTCATCACAGATACGCAGTATTTT
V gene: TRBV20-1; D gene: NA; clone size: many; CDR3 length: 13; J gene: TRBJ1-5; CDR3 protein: CSAVMGGNQPQHF; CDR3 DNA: TGCAGTGCTGTAATGGGGGGCAATCAGCCCCAGCATTTT
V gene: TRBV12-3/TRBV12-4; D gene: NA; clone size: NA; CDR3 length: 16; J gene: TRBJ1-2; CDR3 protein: CASSFLDVRSNYGYTF; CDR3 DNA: TGTGCCAGCAGTTTCCTAGACGTCCGAAGTAACTATGGCTACACCTTC
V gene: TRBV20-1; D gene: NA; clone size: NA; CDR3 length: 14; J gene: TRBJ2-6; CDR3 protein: CSAEERAGANVLTF; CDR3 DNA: TGCAGTGCTGAAGAAAGGGCAGGGGCCAACGTCCTGACTTTC
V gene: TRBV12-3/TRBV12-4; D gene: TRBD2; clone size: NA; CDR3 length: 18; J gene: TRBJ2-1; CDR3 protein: CASSLGLAGGGTYNEQFF; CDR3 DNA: TGTGCCAGCAGTTTGGGACTAGCGGGAGGGGGAACCTACAATGAGCAGTTCTTC
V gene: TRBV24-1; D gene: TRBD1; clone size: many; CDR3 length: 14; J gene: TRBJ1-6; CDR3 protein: CATSARQGNSPLHF; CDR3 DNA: TGTGCCACCAGTGCCAGACAGGGGAATTCACCCCTCCACTTT
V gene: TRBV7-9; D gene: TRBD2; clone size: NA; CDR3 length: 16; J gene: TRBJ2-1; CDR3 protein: CASSPPGLADYNEQFF; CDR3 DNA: TGTGCCAGCAGCCCGCCCGGACTAGCAGATTACAATGAGCAGTTCTTC
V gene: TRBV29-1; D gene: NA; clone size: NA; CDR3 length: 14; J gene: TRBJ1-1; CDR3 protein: CSITPTGLNTEAFF; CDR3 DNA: TGCAGCATCACGCCGACAGGATTGAACACTGAAGCTTTCTTT
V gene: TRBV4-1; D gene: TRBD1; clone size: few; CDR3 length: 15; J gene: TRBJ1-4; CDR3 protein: CASSQLGTEPEKLFF; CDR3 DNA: TGCGCCAGCAGCCAGCTCGGGACAGAACCTGAAAAACTGTTTTTT
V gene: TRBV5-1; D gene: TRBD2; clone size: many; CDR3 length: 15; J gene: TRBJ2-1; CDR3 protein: CASSGGLAETNEQFF; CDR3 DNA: TGCGCCAGCAGCGGGGGACTAGCGGAGACCAATGAGCAGTTCTTC
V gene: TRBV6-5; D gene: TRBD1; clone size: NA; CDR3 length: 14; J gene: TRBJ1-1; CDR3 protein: CASSYQGQGPEAFF; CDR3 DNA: TGTGCCAGCAGTTACCAAGGACAGGGCCCTGAAGCTTTCTTT
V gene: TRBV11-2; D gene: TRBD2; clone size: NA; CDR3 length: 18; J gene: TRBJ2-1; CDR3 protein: CASSSGLAGSRPNNEQFF; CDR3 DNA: TGTGCCAGCAGCTCGGGACTAGCGGGCTCCCGCCCCAACAATGAGCAGTTCTTC
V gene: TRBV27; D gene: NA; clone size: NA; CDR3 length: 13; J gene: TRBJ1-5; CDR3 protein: CASSLFGRQPQHF; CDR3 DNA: TGTGCCAGCAGTTTATTCGGGCGGCAGCCCCAGCATTTT
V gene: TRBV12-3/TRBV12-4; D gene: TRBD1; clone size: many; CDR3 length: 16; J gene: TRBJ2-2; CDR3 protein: CASSHLTGVNTGELFF; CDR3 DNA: TGTGCCAGCAGTCACCTGACAGGGGTGAACACCGGGGAGCTGTTTTTT